This paragraph covers one T cell receptor beta chain sequence. The antigen is unknown. This sample was taken from a study of T cell responses to AZD1222 COVID-19 vaccine. Study as a whole: It was second doses at about 4 or about 12 weeks that were pooled. Study-wide findings and caveats: Unmutated regions of variants are reportedly targeted by nearly half of spike-specific TCRs.

Using immunoSEQ multiplex PCR, the repertoire was profiled, and TCRdb retains in-frame clones only, with some absent. This sample has some 140,000 clones, with over 90% found just once. V gave up 5 bases and J gave up 7 bases, with 11 bases separating them. Germline V gene sequence: CDR1 MNHEY, CDR2 SVGAGI. The CDR3 is 12 residues long. This TCR derives from an adult in good health. Sequencing used peripheral blood, obtained on day 0 of AZD1222 vaccination. This chain connects TRBV6-5 to TRBJ1-2; maybe TRBD1 (5 bases). The CDR3: CASSPGNSGYTF. The CDR3 DNA reads TGTGCCAGCAGTCCAGGGAACAGTGGCTACACCTTC.